The 9 T cell receptor beta chains given below trace back to one sample, sequenced in a study of immune characterization of retroperitoneal liposarcoma. In TCRdb, the PCR reads were re-called with MiXCR into one record per CDR3 protein. The table includes over 9,500 distinct CDR3 sequences, 40% to 55% detected once. Sequencing input: tumor tissue. The receptors originated from a female donor with retroperitoneal liposarcoma.

This sequence joins TRBV7-2 and TRBJ2-1, with a possible D match to TRBD2 (6 bases). The CDR3 loop spans 16 amino acids. From germline, CDR1 is SGHTA and CDR2 FQGNSA. V was trimmed by 1 base and J by 13 bases, leaving 23 bases between them. The DNA of the CDR3 is TGTGCCAGCAGCTTAGGTTCCGCGGGGTCCCAAGAGACCCAGTTCTTC. Translated: CASSLGSAGSQETQFF.

As for this clonotype: This clone may be a read error of a much larger clone one base away. The genes are TRBV11-3 and TRBJ2-1, with TRBD2 matching 15 bases. Per germline, CDR1 SGHNT and CDR2 YENEEA. CDR3 length: 16 amino acids. CDR3 DNA: TGTGCCAGCAGCTTAATCGGACTAGCGGGAGGGAATGAGCAGTGCTTC. Protein: CASSLIGLAGGNEQCF.

This clonotype turned up a few times. The chain combines TRBV7-8 with TRBJ2-3; D possibly corresponds to TRBD1 (6 bases). V lost 6 bases and J 1 base, leaving 17 bases between the germline ends. Looked up from germline, CDR1 is SGHVS and CDR2 is FQNEAQ. The CDR3 is made up of 16 amino acids. The CDR3 reads CASSRLFRQGTDTQYF. Here the CDR3 DNA reads TGTGCCAGCAGTCGACTCTTTAGACAGGGCACAGATACGCAGTATTTT.

V gene TRBV27 combines with J gene TRBJ2-5; 7 bases map to TRBD1. The better agreement between TRBJ2-7 and the DNA end casts doubt on the J call. Germline V lookup: CDR1 MNHEY, CDR2 SMNVEV (reference sequence). CDR3 length: 14 residues. The CDR3 loop is CASSLRDSPYEQYF. CDR3 coding DNA: TGTGCCAGCAGTTTAAGGGACAGCCCGTACGAGCAGTACTTC.

This sequence joins TRBV12-3 or TRBV12-4 and TRBJ2-2; TRBD1 or TRBD2 may be the D gene (7 bases each). This CDR3 is 15 amino acids long. V lost 3 bases and J lost 5, with 13 bases in between. CDR3 residues: CASSLAGGGTGELFF. In nucleotides, the CDR3 is TGTGCCAGCAGTTTGGCAGGGGGGGGTACCGGGGAGCTGTTTTTT.

The chain is built from TRBV10-3 and TRBJ2-3; TRBD2 matches at 8 bases. The CDR3 loop spans 17 amino acids. The germline V gene encodes CDR1 ENHRY and CDR2 SYGVKD. V shed 4 bases and J 0 bases; nucleotides not matched to a gene: 9. CDR3 sequence: CAISASGGLASTDTQYF. The CDR3 DNA follows: TGTGCCATCAGTGCGTCGGGAGGGCTCGCTAGCACAGATACGCAGTATTTT.

This clonotype is judged medium-sized. The rearrangement uses TRBV7-2 and TRBJ2-5; 13 nucleotides match TRBD2. The DNA end lines up better with TRBJ2-1; the J call may be wrong. The CDR3 is 17 residues long. CDR1 and CDR2 (germline): SGHTA, FQGNSA. The CDR3 sequence is CASSLARLAGGGETQFF. The DNA of the CDR3 is TGTGCCAGCAGCTTAGCGCGACTAGCGGGGGGTGGGGAGACCCAGTTCTTC.

This clonotype is medium-sized (0.01 to 0.1%) within its sample. The gene calls are TRBV7-2 and TRBJ2-1; possibly TRBD1 for D (6 bases). The J call is doubtful: the DNA matches TRBJ2-7 better. Germline CDR1 and CDR2: SGHTA and FQGNSA. CDR3 length: 15 amino acids. CDR3 sequence reads: CASSAGDTAYNEQYF. The CDR3 nucleotides are TGTGCCAGCAGCGCCGGGGACACGGCCTACAATGAGCAGTACTTC.

This clonotype is deemed medium-sized. The chain links TRBV6-5 to TRBJ2-1; D unresolved. The CDR3 spans 16 residues. Trimming pared 0 bases from V and 5 bases from J, leaving 14 bases between. CDR1 is MNHEY and CDR2 is SVGAGI in the germline V gene. The CDR3 loop is CASSYSNGPYHNEQFF. CDR3 coding DNA: TGTGCCAGCAGTTACTCGAATGGACCTTACCACAATGAGCAGTTCTTC.